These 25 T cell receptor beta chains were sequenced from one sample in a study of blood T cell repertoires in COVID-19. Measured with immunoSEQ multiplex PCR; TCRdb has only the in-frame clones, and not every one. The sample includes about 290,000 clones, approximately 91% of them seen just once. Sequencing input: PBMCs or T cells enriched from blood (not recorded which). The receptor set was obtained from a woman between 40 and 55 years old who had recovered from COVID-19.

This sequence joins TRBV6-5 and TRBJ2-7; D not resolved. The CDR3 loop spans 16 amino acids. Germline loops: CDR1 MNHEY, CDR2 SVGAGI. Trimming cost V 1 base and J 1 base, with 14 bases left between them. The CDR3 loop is CASSYYPLGQSYEQYF. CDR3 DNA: TGTGCCAGCAGTTACTACCCTCTTGGGCAGTCCTACGAGCAGTACTTC.

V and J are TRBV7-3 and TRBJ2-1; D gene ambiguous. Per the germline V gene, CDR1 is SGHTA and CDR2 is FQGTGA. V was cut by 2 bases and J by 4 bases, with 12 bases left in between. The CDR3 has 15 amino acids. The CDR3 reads CASSLGSHIYNEQFF. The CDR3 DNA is TGTGCCAGCAGCTTAGGTAGCCATATTTACAATGAGCAGTTCTTC.

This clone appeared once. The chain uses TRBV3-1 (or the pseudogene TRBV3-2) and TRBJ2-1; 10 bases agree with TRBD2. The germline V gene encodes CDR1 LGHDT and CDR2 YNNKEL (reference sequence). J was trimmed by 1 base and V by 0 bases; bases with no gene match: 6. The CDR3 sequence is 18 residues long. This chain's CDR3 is CASSQDQPSGSSYNEQFF. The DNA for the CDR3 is TGTGCCAGCAGCCAAGATCAGCCTAGCGGGAGTTCCTACAATGAGCAGTTCTTC.

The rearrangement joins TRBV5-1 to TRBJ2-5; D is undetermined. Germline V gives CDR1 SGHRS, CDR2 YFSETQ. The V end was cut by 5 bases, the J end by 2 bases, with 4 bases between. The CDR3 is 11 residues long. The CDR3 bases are TGCGCCAGCAGGCGGCAAGAGACCCAGTACTTC. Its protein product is CASRRQETQYF.

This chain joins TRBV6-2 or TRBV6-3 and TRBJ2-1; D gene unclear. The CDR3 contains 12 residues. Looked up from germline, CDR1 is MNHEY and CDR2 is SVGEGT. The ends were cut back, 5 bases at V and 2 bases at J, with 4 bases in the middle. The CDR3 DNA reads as TGTGCCAGCAGTCCAACCTACAATGAGCAGTTCTTC. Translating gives CASSPTYNEQFF.

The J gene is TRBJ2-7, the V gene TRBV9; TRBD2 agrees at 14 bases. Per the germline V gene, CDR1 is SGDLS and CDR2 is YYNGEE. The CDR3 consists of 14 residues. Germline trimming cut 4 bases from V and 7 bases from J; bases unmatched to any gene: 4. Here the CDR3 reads CASSPRTSGREQYF. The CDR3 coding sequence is TGTGCCAGCAGCCCCAGGACTAGCGGGAGGGAGCAGTACTTC.

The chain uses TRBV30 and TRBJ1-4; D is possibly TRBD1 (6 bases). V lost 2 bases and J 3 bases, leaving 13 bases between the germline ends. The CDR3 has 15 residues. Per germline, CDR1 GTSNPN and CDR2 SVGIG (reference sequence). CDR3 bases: TGTGCCTGGAGTTATACAGGGTCGGCTAATGAAAAACTGTTTTTT. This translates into CAWSYTGSANEKLFF.

In DNA form, the CDR3 reads TGTGCCAGCAGCCAAAATAATTCACCCCTCCACTTT. This sequence encodes CASSQNNSPLHF. V and J are TRBV12-3 or TRBV12-4 and TRBJ1-6; D gene uncertain. The V gene lost 6 bases and the J gene lost 5 bases, with 5 bases spanning the gap. The CDR3 spans 12 residues.

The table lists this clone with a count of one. The CDR3 sequence is CASSFGTGRFFSGNTIYF. CDR3 DNA: TGTGCCAGCAGCTTTGGGACAGGACGATTTTTCTCTGGAAACACCATATATTTT. The V call is TRBV5-5, the J call TRBJ1-3; 8 bases match TRBD1. Germline values: CDR1 SGHKS, CDR2 YYEKEE (reference sequence). V trimming: 2 bases; J trimming: 0 bases; junction bases outside the gene matches: 10. The CDR3 runs to 18 residues.

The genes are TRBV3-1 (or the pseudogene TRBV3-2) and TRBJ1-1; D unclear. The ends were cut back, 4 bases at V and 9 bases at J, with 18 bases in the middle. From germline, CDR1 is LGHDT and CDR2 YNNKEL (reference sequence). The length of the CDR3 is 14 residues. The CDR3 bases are TGTGCCAGCAGCCGGACTGGTGTAGCTTTGAAAGCTTTCTTT. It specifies CASSRTGVALKAFF.

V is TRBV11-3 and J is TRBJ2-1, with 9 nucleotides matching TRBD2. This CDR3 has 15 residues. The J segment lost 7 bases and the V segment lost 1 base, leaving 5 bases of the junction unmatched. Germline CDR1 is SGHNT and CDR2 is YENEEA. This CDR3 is CASSLGRTSVNEQFF. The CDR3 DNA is TGTGCCAGCAGCTTAGGTCGGACTAGCGTTAATGAGCAGTTCTTC.

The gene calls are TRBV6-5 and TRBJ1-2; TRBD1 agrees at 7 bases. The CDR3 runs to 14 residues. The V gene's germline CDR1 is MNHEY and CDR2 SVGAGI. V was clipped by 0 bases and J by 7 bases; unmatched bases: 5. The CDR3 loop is CASSYSGGAGGYTF. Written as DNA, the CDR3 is TGTGCCAGCAGTTACTCAGGGGGCGCGGGTGGCTACACCTTC.

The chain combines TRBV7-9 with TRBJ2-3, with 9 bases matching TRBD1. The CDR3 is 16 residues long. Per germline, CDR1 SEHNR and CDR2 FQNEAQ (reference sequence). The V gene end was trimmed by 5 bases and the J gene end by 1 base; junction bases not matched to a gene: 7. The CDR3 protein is CASSEGWDRGTDTQYF. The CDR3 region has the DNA TGTGCCAGCAGCGAGGGGTGGGACAGGGGCACAGATACGCAGTATTTT. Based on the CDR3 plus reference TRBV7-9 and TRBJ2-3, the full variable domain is DTGVSQNPRHKITKRGQNVTFRCDPISEHNRLYWYRQTLGQGPEFLTYFQNEAQLEKSRLLSDRFSAERPKGSFSTLEIQRTEQGDSAMYLCASSEGWDRGTDTQYFGPGTRLTVL.

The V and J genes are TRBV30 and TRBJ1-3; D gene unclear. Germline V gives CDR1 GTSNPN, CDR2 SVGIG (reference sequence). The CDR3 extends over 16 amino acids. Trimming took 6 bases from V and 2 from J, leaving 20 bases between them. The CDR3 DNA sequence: TGTGCCTGTCGACGGCGGGGTTTATCGCCTGGAAACACCATATATTTT. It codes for CACRRRGLSPGNTIYF.

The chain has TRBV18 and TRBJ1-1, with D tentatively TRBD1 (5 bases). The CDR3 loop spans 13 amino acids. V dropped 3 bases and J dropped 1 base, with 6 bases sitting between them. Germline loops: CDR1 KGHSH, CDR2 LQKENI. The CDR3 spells CASSPRANTEAFF. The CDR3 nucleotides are TGTGCCAGCTCACCCAGGGCGAACACTGAAGCTTTCTTT.

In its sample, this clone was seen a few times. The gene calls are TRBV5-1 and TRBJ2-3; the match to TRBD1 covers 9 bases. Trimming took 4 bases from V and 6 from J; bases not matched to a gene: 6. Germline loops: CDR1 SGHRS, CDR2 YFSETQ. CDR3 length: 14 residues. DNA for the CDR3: TGCGCCAGCAGCCCTGGACAGGGGAGGGATACGCAGTATTTT. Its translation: CASSPGQGRDTQYF.

CDR3 sequence reads: CASSPTYRAGANVLTF. CDR3 DNA: TGTGCCAGCAGCCCAACTTACAGGGCTGGGGCCAACGTCCTGACTTTC. V and J are TRBV14 and TRBJ2-6, with D possibly matching TRBD1 (6 bases). The CDR3 runs to 16 residues. V was clipped by 4 bases and J by 2 bases, with 12 bases between them. Germline V lookup: CDR1 SGHDN, CDR2 FVKESK.

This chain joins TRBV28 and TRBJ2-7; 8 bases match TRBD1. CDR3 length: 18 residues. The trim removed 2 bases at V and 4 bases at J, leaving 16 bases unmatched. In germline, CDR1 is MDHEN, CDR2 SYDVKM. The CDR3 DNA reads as TGTGCCAGCAGTTTAACGGCTAATAGAGACAGGGGCGATTACGAGCAGTACTTC. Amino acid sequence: CASSLTANRDRGDYEQYF.

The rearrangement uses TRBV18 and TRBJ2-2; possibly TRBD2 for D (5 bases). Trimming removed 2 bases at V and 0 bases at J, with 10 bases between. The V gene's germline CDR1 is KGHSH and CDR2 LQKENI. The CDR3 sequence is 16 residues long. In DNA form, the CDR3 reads TGTGCCAGCTCACCATCGCAGCGGTCGAACACCGGGGAGCTGTTTTTT. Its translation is CASSPSQRSNTGELFF. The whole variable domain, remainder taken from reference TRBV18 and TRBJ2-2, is NAGVMQNPRHLVRRRGQEARLRCSPMKGHSHVYWYRQLPEEGLKFMVYLQKENIIDESGMPKERFSAEFPKEGPSILRIQQVVRGDSAAYFCASSPSQRSNTGELFFGEGSRLTVL.

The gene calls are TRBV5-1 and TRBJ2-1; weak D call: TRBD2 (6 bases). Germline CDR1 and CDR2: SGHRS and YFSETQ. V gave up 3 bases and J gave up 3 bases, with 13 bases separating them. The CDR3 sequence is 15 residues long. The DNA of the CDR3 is TGCGCCAGCAGCTCCCTAGCGATAGACTACAATGAGCAGTTCTTC. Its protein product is CASSSLAIDYNEQFF. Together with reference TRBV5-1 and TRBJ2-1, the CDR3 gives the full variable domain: KAGVTQTPRYLIKTRGQQVTLSCSPISGHRSVSWYQQTPGQGLQFLFEYFSETQRNKGNFPGRFSGRQFSNSRSEMNVSTLELGDSALYLCASSSLAIDYNEQFFGPGTRLTVL.

As DNA, the CDR3 is TGCGCCAGCAGCCAAGATTTTGGGGGCGCAGCCAAAAACATTCAGTACTTC. It specifies CASSQDFGGAAKNIQYF. The rearrangement joins TRBV4-1 to TRBJ2-4; a possible D gene is TRBD1 (6 bases). The CDR3 has 17 residues. Germline assignment: CDR1 MGHRA and CDR2 YSYEKL. V dropped 0 bases and J dropped 0 bases, with 12 bases sitting between them.

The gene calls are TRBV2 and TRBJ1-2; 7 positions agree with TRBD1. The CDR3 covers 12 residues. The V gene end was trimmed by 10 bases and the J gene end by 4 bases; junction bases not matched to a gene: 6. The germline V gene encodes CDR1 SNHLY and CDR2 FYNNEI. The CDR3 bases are TGTGCCACTAGGGGACAGCCCTATGGCTACACCTTC. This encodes CATRGQPYGYTF. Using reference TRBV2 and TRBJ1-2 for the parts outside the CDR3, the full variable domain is EPEVTQTPSHQVTQMGQEVILRCVPISNHLYFYWYRQILGQKVEFLVSFYNNEISEKSEIFDDQFSVERPDGSNFTLKIRSTKLEDSAMYFCATRGQPYGYTFGSGTRLTVV.

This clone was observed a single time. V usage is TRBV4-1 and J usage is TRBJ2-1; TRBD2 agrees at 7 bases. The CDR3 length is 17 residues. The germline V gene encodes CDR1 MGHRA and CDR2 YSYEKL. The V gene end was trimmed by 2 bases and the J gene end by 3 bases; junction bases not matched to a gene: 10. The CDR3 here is CASSQTIAGTHYNEQFF. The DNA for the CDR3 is TGCGCCAGCAGCCAAACAATAGCGGGTACGCACTACAATGAGCAGTTCTTC.

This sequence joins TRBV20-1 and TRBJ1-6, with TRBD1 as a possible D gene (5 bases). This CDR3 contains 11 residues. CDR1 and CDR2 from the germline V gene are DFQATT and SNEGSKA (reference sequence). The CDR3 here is CGDGTLSPLHF. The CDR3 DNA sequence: TGCGGGGACGGGACTTTGTCACCCCTCCACTTT.

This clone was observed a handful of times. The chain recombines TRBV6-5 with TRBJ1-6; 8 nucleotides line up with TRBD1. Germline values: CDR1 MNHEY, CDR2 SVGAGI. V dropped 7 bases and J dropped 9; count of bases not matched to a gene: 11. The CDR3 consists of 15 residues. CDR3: CASNYGRDRRSPLHF. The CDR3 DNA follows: TGTGCCAGCAATTATGGCCGGGACAGGCGTTCACCCCTCCACTTT.